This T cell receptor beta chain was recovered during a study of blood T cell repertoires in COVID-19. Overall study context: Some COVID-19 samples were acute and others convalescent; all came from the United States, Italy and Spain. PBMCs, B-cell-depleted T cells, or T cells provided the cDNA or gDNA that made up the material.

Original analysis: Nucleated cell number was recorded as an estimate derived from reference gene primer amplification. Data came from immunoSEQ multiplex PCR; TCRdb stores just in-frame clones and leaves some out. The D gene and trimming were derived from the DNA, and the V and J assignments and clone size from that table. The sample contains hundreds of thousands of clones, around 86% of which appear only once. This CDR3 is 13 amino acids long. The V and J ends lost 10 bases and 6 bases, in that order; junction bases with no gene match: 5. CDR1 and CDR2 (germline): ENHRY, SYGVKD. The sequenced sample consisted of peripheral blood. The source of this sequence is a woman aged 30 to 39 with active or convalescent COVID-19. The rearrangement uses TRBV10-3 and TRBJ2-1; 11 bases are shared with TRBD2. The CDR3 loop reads CATLAGGINEQFF. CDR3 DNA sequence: TGTGCCACCTTAGCGGGGGGGATCAATGAGCAGTTCTTC.